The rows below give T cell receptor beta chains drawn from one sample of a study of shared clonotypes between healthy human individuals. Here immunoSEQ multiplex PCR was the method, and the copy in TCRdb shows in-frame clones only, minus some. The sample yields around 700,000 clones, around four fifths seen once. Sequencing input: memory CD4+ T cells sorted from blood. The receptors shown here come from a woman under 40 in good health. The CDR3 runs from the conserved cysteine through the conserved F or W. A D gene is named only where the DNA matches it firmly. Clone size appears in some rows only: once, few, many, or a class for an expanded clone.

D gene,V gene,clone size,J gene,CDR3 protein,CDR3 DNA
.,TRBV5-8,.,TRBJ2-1,CASSQNWQFF,TGTGCCAGCAGCCAGAATTGGCAGTTCTTC
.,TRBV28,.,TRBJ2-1,CASPPRGTSYNEQFF,TGTGCCAGCCCTCCTCGAGGGACCTCCTACAATGAGCAGTTCTTC
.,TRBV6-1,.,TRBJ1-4,CASSERTDYNEKLFF,TGTGCCAGCAGTGAGCGGACAGATTATAATGAAAAACTGTTTTTT
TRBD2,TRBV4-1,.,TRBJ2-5,CASSQVIGLAGGRETQYF,TGCGCCAGCAGCCAAGTGATTGGACTAGCGGGAGGACGAGAGACCCAGTACTTC
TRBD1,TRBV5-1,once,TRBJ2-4,CASSSGQGGNIQYF,TGCGCCAGCAGCTCGGGACAGGGGGGAAACATTCAGTACTTC
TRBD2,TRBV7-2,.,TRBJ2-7,CASSQHPSGGSRNEQYF,TGTGCCAGCAGCCAACACCCAAGTGGCGGGAGTCGGAACGAGCAGTACTTC
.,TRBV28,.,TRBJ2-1,CASTAGGLGGNEQFF,TGTGCCAGCACCGCCGGAGGACTTGGCGGCAATGAGCAGTTCTTC
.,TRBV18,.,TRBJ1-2,CASSPSKQGGYTF,TGTGCCAGCTCACCATCAAAACAGGGCGGCTACACCTTC
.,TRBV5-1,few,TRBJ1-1,CASSLGGVNTEAFF,TGCGCCAGCAGCTTGGGCGGGGTGAACACTGAAGCTTTCTTT
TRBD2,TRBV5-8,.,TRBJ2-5,CASSRLGGGETQYF,TGTGCCAGCAGCAGACTCGGGGGAGGGGAGACCCAGTACTTC
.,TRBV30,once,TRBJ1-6,CAWSGNTHNSPLHF,TGTGCCTGGAGTGGTAACACCCATAATTCACCCCTCCACTTT
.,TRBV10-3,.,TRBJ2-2,CAIRDWRNTGELFF,TGTGCCATCAGGGACTGGAGAAACACCGGGGAGCTGTTTTTT
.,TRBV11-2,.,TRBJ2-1,CASSFSWTPSSYNEQFF,TGTGCCAGCAGCTTTTCCTGGACCCCTAGCTCCTACAATGAGCAGTTCTTC
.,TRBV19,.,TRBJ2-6,CASSKSAGANVLTF,TGTGCCAGTAGTAAATCGGCTGGGGCCAACGTCCTGACTTTC
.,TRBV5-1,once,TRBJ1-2,CASSSDLEGYTF,TGCGCCAGCAGCTCCGACCTTGAGGGCTACACCTTC
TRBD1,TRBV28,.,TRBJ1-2,CASSLWTGNGYTF,TGTGCCAGCAGTTTATGGACAGGGAACGGCTACACCTTC
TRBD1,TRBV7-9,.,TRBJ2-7,CASIGGQGSHEQYF,TGTGCCAGCATCGGAGGACAGGGTTCCCACGAGCAGTACTTC
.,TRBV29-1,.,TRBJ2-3,CSVGADTQYF,TGCAGCGTTGGTGCGGATACGCAGTATTTT
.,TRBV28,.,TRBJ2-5,CASTHREETQYF,TGTGCCAGCACCCACAGAGAAGAGACCCAGTACTTC
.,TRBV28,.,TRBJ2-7,CASSLGSYGQYF,TGTGCCAGCAGTTTGGGGTCTTATGGGCAGTACTTC
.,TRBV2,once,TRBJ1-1,CASTQLGTEAFF,TGTGCCAGCACCCAGCTTGGCACTGAAGCTTTCTTT
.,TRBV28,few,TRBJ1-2,CASSLYRTLSLWGYTF,TGTGCCAGCAGTTTGTACAGGACCCTTTCGCTTTGGGGCTACACCTTC
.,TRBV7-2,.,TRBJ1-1,CASRPAQRMRAEAFF,TGTGCCAGCAGGCCAGCACAGAGAATGCGGGCTGAAGCTTTCTTT
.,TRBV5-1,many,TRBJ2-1,CASSADSRAYNEQFF,TGCGCCAGCAGCGCGGACAGCAGGGCCTACAATGAGCAGTTCTTC
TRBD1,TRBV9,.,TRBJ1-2,CASSVSGTGGFRGYTF,TGTGCCAGCAGCGTCTCCGGGACAGGAGGGTTTCGGGGCTACACCTTC
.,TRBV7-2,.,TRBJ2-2,CASSLRYTNTGELFF,TGTGCCAGCAGCTTACGGTATACGAACACCGGGGAGCTGTTTTTT
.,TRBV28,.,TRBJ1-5,CASISGSNQPQHF,TGTGCCAGCATAAGCGGTAGCAATCAGCCCCAGCATTTT
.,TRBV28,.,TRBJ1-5,CASTRTGVGQPQHF,TGTGCCAGCACCCGAACGGGCGTCGGACAGCCCCAGCATTTT
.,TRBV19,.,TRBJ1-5,CATRNSNQPQHF,TGTGCCACCCGAAATAGCAATCAGCCCCAGCATTTT
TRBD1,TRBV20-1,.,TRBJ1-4,CSARDGTDFF,TGCAGTGCTAGAGACGGGACAGATTTTTTT
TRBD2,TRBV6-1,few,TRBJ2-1,CASSDTGGLNEQFF,TGTGCCAGCAGTGATACGGGAGGGCTCAATGAGCAGTTCTTC
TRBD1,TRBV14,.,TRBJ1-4,CASSRDQGAGNEKLFF,TGTGCCAGCAGCCGGGACCAGGGGGCTGGTAATGAAAAACTGTTTTTT
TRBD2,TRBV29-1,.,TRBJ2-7,CSVDAPRTSGRRSSYEQYF,TGCAGCGTCGATGCCCCGCGGACTAGCGGGAGGAGGAGCTCCTACGAGCAGTACTTC
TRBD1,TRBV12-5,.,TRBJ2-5,CASGRYLGTGDYQETQYF,TGTGCTAGTGGTCGCTACTTGGGGACAGGGGACTACCAAGAGACCCAGTACTTC
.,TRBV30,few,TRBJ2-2,CAWSATGGRTGELFF,TGTGCCTGGAGTGCAACGGGCGGTCGTACCGGGGAGCTGTTTTTT
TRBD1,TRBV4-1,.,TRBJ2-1,CASSQGDRGSYNEQFF,TGCGCCAGCAGCCAAGGGGACAGGGGTTCCTACAATGAGCAGTTCTTC
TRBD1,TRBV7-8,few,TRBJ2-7,CASSFGTGAHEQYF,TGTGCCAGCAGCTTTGGGACAGGGGCTCACGAGCAGTACTTC
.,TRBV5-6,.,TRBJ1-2,CASSLGLQNYGYTF,TGTGCCAGCAGCTTGGGGCTTCAGAACTATGGCTACACCTTC
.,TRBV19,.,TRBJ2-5,CASSDRSQETQYF,TGTGCCAGTAGTGACAGATCACAAGAGACCCAGTACTTC
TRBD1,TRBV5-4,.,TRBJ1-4,CASSHGRGYEKLFF,TGTGCCAGCAGTCACGGCAGGGGGTACGAAAAACTGTTTTTT
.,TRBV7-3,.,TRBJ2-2,CASSLKGNTGELFF,TGTGCCAGCAGCTTAAAAGGAAACACCGGGGAGCTGTTTTTT
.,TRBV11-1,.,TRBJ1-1,CASSRDRNPEAFF,TGTGCCAGCAGCCGCGACAGGAACCCTGAAGCTTTCTTT
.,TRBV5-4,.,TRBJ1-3,CASSLMSSGNTIYF,TGTGCCAGCAGCCTGATGAGCTCTGGAAACACCATATATTTT
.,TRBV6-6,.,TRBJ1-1,CASITRQNTEAFF,TGTGCCAGCATTACCAGACAGAACACTGAAGCTTTCTTT
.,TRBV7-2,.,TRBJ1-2,CASSLVDGNYGYTF,TGTGCCAGCAGCTTAGTGGACGGAAACTATGGCTACACCTTC
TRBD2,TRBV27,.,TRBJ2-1,CASSPGLAGSRYNEQFF,TGTGCCAGCAGTCCCGGACTAGCGGGGTCCCGGTACAATGAGCAGTTCTTC
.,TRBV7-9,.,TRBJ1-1,CASSAAGQMGTEAFF,TGTGCCAGCAGCGCCGCCGGACAGATGGGCACTGAAGCTTTCTTT